This entry describes one TCR beta chain. Assignments of participants to cohorts depended upon their own reported clinical history. In the authors' workflow: Quantification of nucleated cells was approximated via reference gene primer amplification. Repertoires were generated with immunoSEQ multiplex PCR, while TCRdb's copy carries only in-frame clones and drops some. The V and J calls and the clone size are those of that table, but D and trimming were determined from the DNA. The sample lists approximately 260,000 clones, roughly 84% occurring once. These data come from a study of blood T cell repertoires in COVID-19. This TCR was sampled from a woman between 50 and 59 years old who had been exposed to COVID-19. Material: PBMCs or T cells enriched from blood (not recorded which).

The CDR3 DNA reads TGTGCCAGCAGCAAAGTCCCCCGGGGGGACACTGAAGCTTTCTTT. Amino acid sequence: CASSKVPRGDTEAFF. The rearrangement joins TRBV21-1 to TRBJ1-1. TRBV21-1 corresponds to a pseudogene. CDR3 length: 15 residues.